These 32 T cell receptor beta chains were all obtained from the same sample, sequenced in a study of blood T cell repertoires in COVID-19. Generated by immunoSEQ multiplex PCR, the TCRdb table keeps only in-frame clones and is missing some. This sample yields roughly 200,000 clones, of which 87% are seen a single time; roughly 6.4% belongs to the top ten. The material sequenced was peripheral blood. These receptors all stem from a man in his sixties who had recovered from COVID-19.

The chain joins TRBV9 to TRBJ2-5; D might be TRBD2 (5 bases). The germline V gene has CDR1 SGDLS and CDR2 YYNGEE. The CDR3 is 13 amino acids. The V and J ends lost 3 bases and 5 bases respectively, with 11 bases between them. CDR3 DNA: TGTGCCAGCAGCGGCGCGGGTGGGGAGACCCAGTACTTC. This codes for CASSGAGGETQYF.

V usage is TRBV3-1 (or the pseudogene TRBV3-2) and J usage is TRBJ2-1; 12 positions agree with TRBD2. V lost 4 bases, J lost 4 bases, and 8 bases stayed unmatched. The germline V gene has CDR1 LGHDT and CDR2 YNNKEL (reference sequence). The CDR3 length is 17 residues. In nucleotides, the CDR3 is TGTGCCAGCAGCCCTTCGACTAGCGGGGGATTTTACAATGAGCAGTTCTTC. This gives the protein CASSPSTSGGFYNEQFF.

Remarks on this clone: Within the sample, other DNA sequences also encode this same CDR3. The CDR3 DNA is TGTGCCAGTAGTCAAGGGGGTTCTAATGAAAAACTGTTTTTT. Its protein product is CASSQGGSNEKLFF. The chain employs TRBV19 and TRBJ1-4; D perhaps matches TRBD1 (6 bases). This CDR3 region has 14 residues. Germline V gene lookup returns CDR1 LNHDA and CDR2 SQIVND (reference sequence). V shed 5 bases and J shed 3 bases, with 10 bases lying between them.

This chain's CDR3 is CASSYAGAGLTDTQYF. CDR3 DNA sequence: TGTGCCAGCAGTTACGCAGGGGCTGGCCTCACAGATACGCAGTATTTT. The chain joins TRBV6-2 or TRBV6-3 to TRBJ2-3, with a tentative D call TRBD1 (6 bases). Germline CDR1 reads MNHEY; CDR2 reads SVGEGT. The CDR3 sequence is 16 residues long. Trimming removed 2 bases at V and 2 bases at J, with 14 bases between.

The gene calls are TRBV12-3 or TRBV12-4 and TRBJ2-5, with a tentative D call TRBD2 (6 bases). The V gene lost 7 bases and the J gene lost 3 bases, with 12 bases spanning the gap. There are 13 residues in the CDR3. The CDR3 nucleotides read TGTGCCAGCACCCTCGGGGGAGAAGAGACCCAGTACTTC. It encodes CASTLGGEETQYF.

In DNA form, the CDR3 reads TGTGCCAGTCACACCGGGACAACGGGTCAGCCCCAGCATTTT. Its translation is CASHTGTTGQPQHF. The chain is built from TRBV19 and TRBJ1-5; a possible D gene is TRBD1 (6 bases). The V end was cut by 8 bases, the J end by 6 bases, with 17 bases between. The CDR3 extends over 14 amino acids. Germline loops: CDR1 LNHDA, CDR2 SQIVND (reference sequence). Full variable domain (rest looked up from reference TRBV19 and TRBJ1-5): DGGITQSPKYLFRKEGQNVTLSCEQNLNHDAMYWYRQDPGQGLRLIYYSQIVNDFQKGDIAEGYSVSREKKESFPLTVTSAQKNPTAFYLCASHTGTTGQPQHFGDGTRLSIL.

The J gene is TRBJ1-2, the V gene TRBV6-2 or TRBV6-3; TRBD1 is a possible D gene (5 bases). V was trimmed by 6 bases and J by 3 bases, leaving 17 bases between them. The germline gives CDR1 MNHEY, CDR2 SVGEGT. The CDR3 covers 15 residues. The CDR3: CASSLRQISDYGYTF. The DNA for the CDR3 is TGTGCCAGCAGCCTTAGACAGATCTCTGACTATGGCTACACCTTC.

The V call is TRBV7-6, the J call TRBJ1-1; possible D gene TRBD1, 6 bases. Germline lookup yields CDR1 SGHVS and CDR2 FNYEAQ. Trimming stripped 5 bases from V and 1 base from J, with 17 bases between. The CDR3 spans 16 residues. The CDR3 DNA follows: TGTGCCAGCAGCCAACCAACGGACAGCAAGAACACTGAAGCTTTCTTT. Protein product: CASSQPTDSKNTEAFF.

The chain joins TRBV27 to TRBJ1-1, with TRBD1 matching 7 bases. This CDR3 comprises 17 residues. The germline gives CDR1 MNHEY, CDR2 SMNVEV (reference sequence). Trimming cost V 3 bases and J 4 bases; bases outside gene matches: 14. The CDR3 loop reads CASSFRVGQVLSTEAFF. The CDR3 coding sequence is TGTGCCAGCAGTTTTAGGGTAGGACAGGTTTTAAGCACTGAAGCTTTCTTT.

The J gene is TRBJ2-4, the V gene TRBV5-6; tentative D call: TRBD1 (7 bases). Trimming stripped 4 bases from V and 3 bases from J, with 11 bases between. The CDR3 consists of 14 residues. Germline V lookup: CDR1 SGHDT, CDR2 YYEEEE. In DNA form, the CDR3 reads TGTGCCAGCAGCGCGGGACAGAGCAAAAACATTCAGTACTTC. This translates into CASSAGQSKNIQYF.

The rearrangement joins TRBV19 to TRBJ2-6, with D tentatively TRBD1 (6 bases). Per germline, CDR1 LNHDA and CDR2 SQIVND (reference sequence). CDR3 length: 14 residues. Trimming left V 1 base short and J 7 bases short, with 8 bases between. CDR3 in amino acids: CASSIARGANVLTF. In nucleotides, the CDR3 is TGTGCCAGTAGTATAGCCAGGGGAGCCAACGTCCTGACTTTC.

J is TRBJ2-6 and V is TRBV3-1 (or the pseudogene TRBV3-2), with TRBD1 matching 9 bases. Trimming cost V 4 bases and J 4 bases; bases outside gene matches: 11. Germline V gene lookup returns CDR1 LGHDT and CDR2 YNNKEL (reference sequence). This CDR3 is built from 18 residues. The CDR3 protein is CASSLGQGPLSGANVLTF. The CDR3 DNA sequence: TGTGCCAGCAGCCTCGGACAGGGGCCCCTATCCGGGGCCAACGTCCTGACTTTC.

V and J are TRBV9 and TRBJ1-3, with D unresolved. The CDR3 is 14 residues long. Between the trimmed V and J ends, which lost 5 bases and 0 bases, there was a span of 9 bases. Germline V gives CDR1 SGDLS, CDR2 YYNGEE. The CDR3, as DNA: TGTGCCAGCAGTCAGGCCTTCTCTGGAAACACCATATATTTT. Its protein is CASSQAFSGNTIYF. Complete variable domain (other parts from reference TRBV9 and TRBJ1-3): DSGVTQTPKHLITATGQRVTLRCSPRSGDLSVYWYQQSLDQGLQFLIQYYNGEERAKGNILERFSAQQFPDLHSELNLSSLELGDSALYFCASSQAFSGNTIYFGEGSWLTVV.

The V gene is TRBV7-3, the J gene TRBJ1-1; D not resolved. Germline assignment: CDR1 SGHTA and CDR2 FQGTGA. V was trimmed by 4 bases and J by 0 bases, leaving 6 bases between them. The CDR3 has 13 amino acids. The CDR3 DNA is TGTGCCAGCAGCTCTCAGATGAACACTGAAGCTTTCTTT. This translates into CASSSQMNTEAFF.

The chain links TRBV10-3 to TRBJ1-3; 9 bases match TRBD1. V trimming: 8 bases; J trimming: 4 bases; junction bases outside the gene matches: 12. The germline CDR1 and CDR2 sequences are ENHRY and SYGVKD. The CDR3 consists of 16 residues. In DNA, the CDR3 is TGTGCCATCGGATATATGACAGGGGGGTCAGGAAACACCATATATTTT. Its translation: CAIGYMTGGSGNTIYF.

The chain is built from TRBV28 and TRBJ2-1, with 7 nucleotides matching TRBD2. The CDR3 is made up of 13 amino acids. CDR1 MDHEN and CDR2 SYDVKM come from the germline V gene. V trimming: 8 bases; J trimming: 6 bases; junction bases outside the gene matches: 7. The CDR3 protein is CASLGTNLNEQFF. The CDR3 bases are TGTGCCAGCCTCGGGACTAATCTCAATGAGCAGTTCTTC.

V is TRBV28 and J is TRBJ2-1; TRBD2 matches at 7 bases. With V trimmed by 10 bases and J by 1 base, 16 bases remained unmatched. The CDR3 runs to 17 residues. Germline CDR1 reads MDHEN; CDR2 reads SYDVKM. The CDR3 here is CATLPQRERRSYNEQFF. The CDR3 region has the DNA TGTGCCACCCTCCCCCAGCGGGAACGGCGATCCTACAATGAGCAGTTCTTC.

The chain links TRBV28 to TRBJ2-7; D is ambiguous. There are 11 residues in the CDR3. Germline CDR1 and CDR2: MDHEN and SYDVKM. Trimming stripped 6 bases from V and 3 bases from J, with 6 bases between. The CDR3 bases are TGTGCCAGCAGCTATTTCTACGAGCAGTACTTC. Encoded protein: CASSYFYEQYF.

The chain recombines TRBV19 with TRBJ2-7; tentatively, D is TRBD2 (6 bases). Trimming removed 6 bases from V and 0 bases from J, with 12 bases in between. The CDR3 covers 14 residues. Germline V lookup: CDR1 LNHDA, CDR2 SQIVND (reference sequence). CDR3 sequence reads: CASSGRGISYEQYF. The CDR3 DNA is TGTGCCAGTAGCGGACGGGGGATCTCCTACGAGCAGTACTTC.

The chain employs TRBV7-2 and TRBJ2-5, with D possibly matching TRBD2 (6 bases). The CDR3 runs 15 residues. Germline V gene data show CDR1 as SGHTA and CDR2 as FQGNSA. The V gene lost 1 base and the J gene lost 1 base, with 10 bases spanning the gap. The CDR3 protein is CASSLGGTSQETQYF. Written as DNA, the CDR3 is TGTGCCAGCAGCTTAGGAGGGACTTCCCAAGAGACCCAGTACTTC. The full variable domain, rest sourced from reference TRBV7-2 and TRBJ2-5, is GAGVSQSPSNKVTEKGKDVELRCDPISGHTALYWYRQSLGQGLEFLIYFQGNSAPDKSGLPSDRFSAERTGGSVSTLTIQRTQQEDSAVYLCASSLGGTSQETQYFGPGTRLLVL.

This chain connects TRBV5-4 to TRBJ2-7; no reliable D call. CDR1 and CDR2 (germline): SGHNT, YYREEE (reference sequence). V lost 1 base and J lost 3, with 11 bases in between. The CDR3 is made up of 14 amino acids. For the CDR3, the DNA is TGTGCCAGCAGCTTGTGGCGCGGATACTACGAGCAGTACTTC. Protein product: CASSLWRGYYEQYF.

The chain links TRBV25-1 to TRBJ2-3, with D possibly TRBD1 on 6 matching bases. V lost 1 base and J 1 base, leaving 12 bases between the germline ends. Germline V gene lookup returns CDR1 MGHDK and CDR2 SYGVNS. This CDR3 spans 16 amino acids. CDR3 DNA: TGTGCCAGCAGTGAATTCGGGCAGGGGCGCACAGATACGCAGTATTTT. It yields the protein CASSEFGQGRTDTQYF.

V gene TRBV5-1 combines with J gene TRBJ2-1; a weak D match, TRBD2 (6 bases). V was cut by 3 bases and J by 5 bases, with 15 bases left in between. The CDR3 consists of 15 residues. Per the germline V gene, CDR1 is SGHRS and CDR2 is YFSETQ. CDR3: CASSWRERLDNEQFF. DNA of the CDR3: TGCGCCAGCAGCTGGAGGGAGCGGTTGGACAATGAGCAGTTCTTC.

This clone has only a few counts. The V and J genes are TRBV6-6 and TRBJ2-3; D possibly corresponds to TRBD2 (7 bases). This CDR3 is built from 16 residues. The germline V gene encodes CDR1 MNHNY and CDR2 SVGAGI (reference sequence). Trimming removed 2 bases at V and 3 bases at J, with 15 bases between. The CDR3 DNA reads TGTGCCAGCAGTTACACCGGGCGGGGGCGAACAGATACGCAGTATTTT. It encodes CASSYTGRGRTDTQYF.

The chain links TRBV10-1 to TRBJ1-4, with 9 positions matching TRBD1. The V and J ends lost 9 bases and 8 bases, in that order; junction bases with no gene match: 16. Per germline, CDR1 WNHNN and CDR2 SYGVQD (reference sequence). The CDR3 totals 16 residues. For the CDR3, the DNA is TGCGCCAGTACCTTCCTCCGGGACAGGGTCCTAGAAAAACTGTTTTTT. It encodes CASTFLRDRVLEKLFF.

The chain carries TRBV11-2 and TRBJ1-5; no reliable D call. CDR1 and CDR2 from the germline V gene are SGHAT and FQNNGV. Trimming removed 5 bases from V and 0 bases from J, with 14 bases in between. The CDR3 is made up of 16 amino acids. The CDR3 reads CASSPRPDNSNQPQHF. The CDR3 DNA is TGTGCCAGCAGCCCCCGTCCCGACAATAGCAATCAGCCCCAGCATTTT.

The CDR3 region has the DNA TGTGCCATCAGTGAGTCGACAGGGGGATCTGTTGGCTACACCTTC. Translation: CAISESTGGSVGYTF. The rearrangement uses TRBV10-3 and TRBJ1-2; 9 positions agree with TRBD1. J gave up 7 bases and V 0 bases, and 6 bases lay outside the gene matches. The CDR3 runs 15 residues. The V gene's germline CDR1 is ENHRY and CDR2 SYGVKD.

The chain has TRBV10-3 and TRBJ2-3, with TRBD1 as a possible D gene (6 bases). CDR1 is ENHRY, CDR2 SYGVKD, per germline. V gave up 6 bases and J gave up 2 bases, with 18 bases separating them. CDR3 length: 16 residues. CDR3 protein: CAIRSLDRYLTDTQYF. As DNA, the CDR3 is TGTGCCATCAGATCCTTGGACAGATACCTCACAGATACGCAGTATTTT.

This clone was detected only a few times. The chain uses TRBV6-2 or TRBV6-3 and TRBJ2-3; 8 bases fit TRBD1. Germline lookup yields CDR1 MNHEY and CDR2 SVGEGT. The CDR3 extends over 14 amino acids. Unmatched junction bases numbered 5, after V lost 4 bases and J lost 5 bases. The CDR3 DNA reads as TGTGCCAGCAGTTTTCAGGGGGCGGAAGATACGCAGTATTTT. It codes for CASSFQGAEDTQYF.

The gene calls are TRBV7-7 and TRBJ2-7; 10 bases fit TRBD2. The CDR3 sequence is 14 residues long. Germline trimming cut 5 bases from V and 4 bases from J; bases unmatched to any gene: 5. Germline values: CDR1 SSHAT, CDR2 FNYEAQ (reference sequence). The CDR3 is CASSPSGGPYEQYF. CDR3 nucleotide sequence: TGTGCCAGCAGCCCTAGCGGGGGACCATACGAGCAGTACTTC.

The J gene is TRBJ2-2, the V gene TRBV5-1; the match to TRBD2 covers 13 bases. The germline V gene encodes CDR1 SGHRS and CDR2 YFSETQ. The J segment lost 6 bases and the V segment lost 0 bases, leaving 8 bases of the junction unmatched. The CDR3 is 18 residues long. DNA of the CDR3: TGCGCCAGCAGCTTGGCCACTAGCGGGGGGGCTTTGTCCGGGGAGCTGTTTTTT. It specifies CASSLATSGGALSGELFF.

V is TRBV18 and J is TRBJ2-5; 8 bases line up with TRBD1. The CDR3 is 16 amino acids. V lost 1 base to trimming and J lost 0 bases; unmatched junction nucleotides: 4. Germline values: CDR1 KGHSH, CDR2 LQKENI. CDR3 DNA: TGTGCCAGCTCACCACGGGACAGGCCCGACCAAGAGACCCAGTACTTC. Protein product: CASSPRDRPDQETQYF.